One and the same sample provided the 31 T cell receptor beta chains below, sequenced in a study of molecular identifiers for immune sequencing clone quantification. From the PCR reads, TCRdb called clonotypes with MiXCR, one entry per CDR3 protein. The sample includes about 40,000 distinct CDR3 sequences, roughly 24% of them seen just once. The sample was naive CD8+ T cells from blood, with Jurkat cell RNA spiked in. Subset reported: FACS-sorted CD8+CD4-CCR7+CD45RA+ naive T cells. The receptors shown here come from a human donor in good health. Some libraries in this study had Jurkat cell RNA spiked in.

The chain has TRBV9 and TRBJ2-3; a possible D gene is TRBD2 (6 bases). Trimming cost V 5 bases and J 2 bases, with 15 bases left between them. This CDR3 contains 15 residues. Germline V gives CDR1 SGDLS, CDR2 YYNGEE. For the CDR3, the DNA is TGTGCCAGCAGAAATAGCGGAAGCCCCACAGATACGCAGTATTTT. Amino acid sequence: CASRNSGSPTDTQYF.

This clonotype showed up just a few times. V usage is TRBV28 and J usage is TRBJ2-7, with 8 bases that match TRBD1. Germline values: CDR1 MDHEN, CDR2 SYDVKM. Germline trimming cut 6 bases from V and 2 bases from J; bases unmatched to any gene: 6. CDR3 length: 14 residues. Written as DNA, the CDR3 is TGTGCCAGCAGGGAGGCAGGGGGCACCTACGAGCAGTACTTC. Protein: CASREAGGTYEQYF.

This clonotype occurred many times. This chain connects TRBV20-1 to TRBJ1-6, with 9 bases matching TRBD1. The CDR3 is made up of 16 amino acids. V trimming: 0 bases; J trimming: 7 bases; junction bases outside the gene matches: 7. CDR1 DFQATT and CDR2 SNEGSKA come from the germline V gene (reference sequence). CDR3 nucleotides: TGCAGTGCTAGAGATGCGAGGACAGGGGAGAATTCACCCCTCCACTTT. Amino acids: CSARDARTGENSPLHF.

This clonotype was detected many times. J is TRBJ2-7 and V is TRBV5-4; 7 bases fit TRBD1. J was trimmed by 3 bases and V by 1 base; bases with no gene match: 4. Per germline, CDR1 SGHNT and CDR2 YYREEE (reference sequence). The CDR3 length is 14 residues. CDR3 in DNA: TGTGCCAGCAGCTTGTGGGACAGCATCTACGAGCAGTACTTC. Its protein is CASSLWDSIYEQYF.

This clonotype occurred many times. This chain connects TRBV30 to TRBJ1-1; D not certain. V was shortened by 4 bases and J by 4 bases, with 16 bases between the two germline ends. Germline CDR1 reads GTSNPN; CDR2 reads SVGIG (reference sequence). CDR3 length equals 14 residues. DNA for the CDR3: TGTGCCTGGATCCCTGTATTAGGGAGCACTGAAGCTTTCTTT. Encoded protein: CAWIPVLGSTEAFF.

This clonotype has ten or more counts. The J gene is TRBJ2-7, the V gene TRBV6-5, with 8 bases aligning to TRBD2. V lost 2 bases, J lost 6 bases, and 9 bases stayed unmatched. CDR1 MNHEY and CDR2 SVGAGI come from the germline V gene. This CDR3 is 15 amino acids long. As DNA, the CDR3 is TGTGCCAGCAGTTACGTGACGGGGGGGAGTCCCGAGCAGTACTTC. Amino acid sequence: CASSYVTGGSPEQYF.

A word on this clonotype: This may stem from a read error, because a much larger clone lies one nucleotide away. The chain joins TRBV7-9 to TRBJ2-3; D unresolved. Per the germline V gene, CDR1 is SEHNR and CDR2 is FQNEAQ (reference sequence). The CDR3 is 13 residues long. Trimming cost V 0 bases and J 10 bases, with 11 bases left between them. The CDR3 here is CASSLARRNAQYF. The CDR3 DNA reads TGTGCCAGCAGCTTAGCCCGTAGAAATGCGCAGTATTTT.

On this clonotype itself: This may be a read error: a much more frequent sequence differs by one nucleotide. The rearrangement joins TRBV20-1 to TRBJ1-1, with TRBD1 matching over 8 bases. Germline V CDR1 and CDR2: DFQATT, SNEGSKA (reference sequence). V shed 1 base, J shed 4 bases, and the junction held 8 bases outside the gene matches. This CDR3 comprises 15 residues. The CDR3 DNA reads as TGCAGTGCTAGAGGTCCCGCAGGGGGCCCCACTGAAGCTTTCTTT. The encoded protein is CSARGPAGGPTEAFF.

This clonotype was detected a few times. A read error may produce the germline difference seen at one junction end. J is TRBJ2-1 and V is TRBV13, with 7 bases identical to TRBD2. This CDR3 is 20 amino acids long. Germline V CDR1 and CDR2: PRHDT, FYEKMQ (reference sequence). DNA for the CDR3: TGTGCCAGCACCTTAAAGGTTATGGAGCGGGAAAGTGGCTCGGACAATGAGCAGTTCTTC. As protein: CASTLKVMERESGSDNEQFF.

In this sample, this clonotype turned up many times. The chain carries TRBV12-3 or TRBV12-4 and TRBJ2-7; maybe TRBD2 (6 bases). Trimming removed 2 bases at V and 5 bases at J, with 25 bases between. CDR3 length equals 18 residues. The CDR3 DNA reads as TGTGCCAGCAGTTTAAGGGGAGAAGTCCAGCGGGCCTACAACGAGCAGTACTTC. Protein: CASSLRGEVQRAYNEQYF.

Only a few counts were recorded for this clonotype. The V gene is TRBV11-1, the J gene TRBJ1-1, with TRBD1 matching 9 bases. Germline trimming cut 5 bases from V and 5 bases from J; bases unmatched to any gene: 9. This CDR3 is built from 15 residues. Per the germline V gene, CDR1 is SGHAT and CDR2 is FQDESV (reference sequence). The CDR3 coding sequence is TGTGCCAGCAGCGGACAGGGACAGGGTTGGACTGAAGCTTTCTTT. Amino acids: CASSGQGQGWTEAFF. Full variable domain (rest looked up from reference TRBV11-1 and TRBJ1-1): EAEVAQSPRYKITEKSQAVAFWCDPISGHATLYWYRQILGQGPELLVQFQDESVVDDSQLPKDRFSAERLKGVDSTLKIQPAELGDSAMYLCASSGQGQGWTEAFFGQGTRLTVV.

This clonotype was seen ten or more times. The chain employs TRBV2 and TRBJ2-4; 8 bases agree with TRBD1. Trimming removed 1 base from V and 7 bases from J; junction bases left unmatched: 9. The CDR3 contains 16 residues. The germline V gene has CDR1 SNHLY and CDR2 FYNNEI. CDR3: CASSEGQGATWNIQYF. CDR3 nucleotides: TGTGCCAGCAGTGAAGGTCAGGGGGCGACCTGGAACATTCAGTACTTC. Variable domain in full (rest from reference TRBV2 and TRBJ2-4): EPEVTQTPSHQVTQMGQEVILRCVPISNHLYFYWYRQILGQKVEFLVSFYNNEISEKSEIFDDQFSVERPDGSNFTLKIRSTKLEDSAMYFCASSEGQGATWNIQYFGAGTRLSVL.

This clonotype was seen at least ten times. The DNA for the CDR3 is TGTGCCAGCAGCCCCTGGGAGGGCGCCCAAGAGACCCAGTACTTC. As protein: CASSPWEGAQETQYF. The V and J genes are TRBV7-8 and TRBJ2-5; 7 bases line up with TRBD2. The CDR3 contains 15 residues. V trimming: 5 bases; J trimming: 1 base; junction bases outside the gene matches: 7. CDR1 is SGHVS and CDR2 is FQNEAQ in the germline V gene.

This clonotype has a count of ten or more. V is TRBV7-9 and J is TRBJ2-7; possibly TRBD1 for D (6 bases). The V and J ends lost 3 bases and 1 base respectively, with 13 bases between them. The CDR3 length is 15 residues. Germline V gene lookup returns CDR1 SEHNR and CDR2 FQNEAQ (reference sequence). The CDR3 coding sequence is TGTGCCAGCAGCTTCACAGGGTTGAGGTCCTACGAGCAGTACTTC. Translated: CASSFTGLRSYEQYF.

This clonotype was observed at least ten times. The chain is built from TRBV3-1 and TRBJ1-1; D is undetermined. The CDR3 consists of 14 residues. Trimming took 1 base from V and 5 from J, leaving 11 bases between them. CDR1 LGHDT and CDR2 YNNKEL come from the germline V gene (reference sequence). The CDR3 is CASSQGGGWTEAFF. As DNA, the CDR3 is TGTGCCAGCAGCCAAGGAGGAGGGTGGACTGAAGCTTTCTTT.

This clonotype was detected ten times or more. The rearrangement uses TRBV29-1 and TRBJ2-7, with 8 positions matching TRBD1. CDR3 length: 13 residues. Germline V gene data show CDR1 as SQVTM and CDR2 as ANQGSEA. The ends lost 6 bases at V and 0 bases at J; junction bases unmatched: 4. The DNA for the CDR3 is TGCAGCGTCCAAACAGGGGGCTCCTACGAGCAGTACTTC. This translates into CSVQTGGSYEQYF.

This clonotype was found a few times. The V gene is TRBV4-3, the J gene TRBJ1-1, with D unresolved. The V gene's germline CDR1 is LGHNA and CDR2 YSLEER. CDR3 size: 14 residues. Trimming took off 0 bases at V and 8 bases at J, with 13 bases between the two ends. The DNA of the CDR3 is TGCGCCAGCAGCCAAGAAGCCGGCAAAGGGGAAGCTTTCTTT. Its translation: CASSQEAGKGEAFF.

This chain connects TRBV11-2 to TRBJ2-1; 9 nucleotides agree with TRBD2. Germline V CDR1 and CDR2: SGHAT, FQNNGV. J gave up 4 bases and V 5 bases, and 15 bases lay outside the gene matches. The CDR3 extends over 18 amino acids. The CDR3 DNA reads as TGTGCCAGCAGCCCCGGGTCTGGGGCGGGAGGGATATACAATGAGCAGTTCTTC. Translation gives CASSPGSGAGGIYNEQFF.

This clonotype was detected ten times or more. The CDR3 here is CASSQDRSGVGYEQYF. CDR3 DNA: TGCGCCAGCAGCCAAGATCGGTCCGGGGTCGGCTACGAGCAGTACTTC. The rearrangement uses TRBV4-3 and TRBJ2-7; D is perhaps TRBD2 (5 bases). This CDR3 comprises 16 residues. V lost 0 bases, J lost 3 bases, and 15 bases lay in between. The germline V gene has CDR1 LGHNA and CDR2 YSLEER.

This clonotype was seen a few times. The chain has TRBV24-1 and TRBJ2-3, with TRBD2 identical over 7 bases. This CDR3 region has 18 residues. Per the germline V gene, CDR1 is KGHDR and CDR2 is SFDVKD. The V and J ends lost 9 bases and 2 bases, in that order; junction bases with no gene match: 19. CDR3 DNA sequence: TGTGCCACCGGGAGTCTTGCGGGAGTGGGGATGGACACAGATACGCAGTATTTT. Protein sequence: CATGSLAGVGMDTDTQYF.

This clonotype was detected ten times or more. The V call is TRBV12-3 or TRBV12-4, the J call TRBJ2-3; either TRBD1 or TRBD2 may fit D (5 bases each). The CDR3 extends over 16 amino acids. V was trimmed by 6 bases and J by 6 bases, leaving 22 bases between them. The CDR3 here is CASSPQGLGVKDTQYF. The DNA for the CDR3 is TGTGCCAGCAGCCCCCAGGGATTGGGGGTAAAGGATACGCAGTATTTT.

This clonotype was seen many times. The rearrangement uses TRBV4-3 and TRBJ2-3; 9 nucleotides align to TRBD1. This CDR3 is built from 15 residues. Germline-derived CDR1 and CDR2 are LGHNA and YSLEER. The V and J ends lost 4 bases and 4 bases, in that order; junction bases with no gene match: 6. The CDR3 DNA sequence: TGCGCCAGCAGCCCGGACAGGGGAGGTCCAGATACGCAGTATTTT. Translating it yields CASSPDRGGPDTQYF.

This clonotype came up many times. Here the CDR3 DNA reads TGTGCCAGCAGCGGCACAGTGGCTGAAGCTTTCTTT. Translating it yields CASSGTVAEAFF. The chain recombines TRBV25-1 with TRBJ1-1; D gene ambiguous. The CDR3 totals 12 residues. Germline V CDR1 and CDR2: MGHDK, SYGVNS. Trimming took off 6 bases at V and 6 bases at J, with 11 bases between the two ends.

This clonotype was picked up a small number of times. Just one base apart from a much larger clone, this may be a read error. The chain has TRBV7-2 and TRBJ1-5; no reliable D call. This CDR3 has 15 amino acids. Germline CDR1 SGHTA, CDR2 FQGNSA. The CDR3 region is CASSFTSYSSQPQHF. The CDR3 DNA sequence: TGTGCCAGCAGCTTTACCAGCTATAGCAGTCAGCCCCAGCATTTT.

This clonotype was recorded at least ten times. The chain has TRBV4-1 and TRBJ2-3; TRBD2 matches 10 bases. Losses at the gene ends were 0 bases for V and 0 bases for J; bases not matched to a gene: 12. The CDR3 is 20 residues long. Germline V CDR1 and CDR2: MGHRA, YSYEKL. This chain's CDR3 is CASSQDRSSGGVTSTDTQYF. The CDR3 nucleotides are TGCGCCAGCAGCCAAGATCGGTCTAGCGGGGGAGTTACTAGCACAGATACGCAGTATTTT.

The chain couples TRBV7-9 to TRBJ2-5; D gene uncertain. The germline gives CDR1 SEHNR, CDR2 FQNEAQ (reference sequence). CDR3 length: 11 amino acids. Deletions cut 5 bases from V and 5 bases from J, with 6 bases between. The CDR3 nucleotides read TGTGCCAGCAGCCATCCGGAGACCCAGTACTTC. Translation gives CASSHPETQYF.

This rearrangement joins TRBV7-3 to TRBJ2-7; TRBD2 matches at 8 bases. The CDR3 has 15 residues. CDR1 is SGHTA, CDR2 FQGTGA, per germline. Trimming removed 2 bases from V and 2 bases from J; junction bases left unmatched: 5. The CDR3 region has the DNA TGTGCCAGCAGCTTAGCGGGAGGCCCGGCCTACGAGCAGTACTTC. Its translation is CASSLAGGPAYEQYF.

This clonotype has a handful of counts. CDR3 sequence reads: CASSQDPRGFTEAFF. For the CDR3, the DNA is TGTGCCAGCAGCCAAGATCCCCGGGGGTTTACTGAAGCTTTCTTT. The J gene is TRBJ1-1, the V gene TRBV3-1; tentative D call: TRBD1 (5 bases). Deletions cut 0 bases from V and 5 bases from J, with 13 bases between. The CDR3 covers 15 residues. Germline V gene sequence: CDR1 LGHDT, CDR2 YNNKEL (reference sequence).

This clonotype has a handful of counts. The V and J genes are TRBV7-9 and TRBJ2-5; 10 bases fit TRBD1. V dropped 5 bases and J dropped 5; count of bases not matched to a gene: 5. The CDR3 length is 14 residues. Looked up from germline, CDR1 is SEHNR and CDR2 is FQNEAQ (reference sequence). The CDR3 DNA sequence: TGTGCCAGCAGCCCCGGGACAGGGGTCGAGACCCAGTACTTC. Its protein is CASSPGTGVETQYF.

This chain links TRBV20-1 with TRBJ2-1; D is undetermined. The germline V gene encodes CDR1 DFQATT and CDR2 SNEGSKA (reference sequence). The CDR3 has 13 residues. Trimming cost V 0 bases and J 3 bases, with 6 bases left between them. The CDR3 protein is CSARDPDYNEQFF. CDR3 sequence (DNA): TGCAGTGCTAGAGATCCAGACTACAATGAGCAGTTCTTC.

This clonotype was observed at least ten times. The V call is TRBV27, the J call TRBJ2-7; 12 bases are a match to TRBD1. Germline V lookup: CDR1 MNHEY, CDR2 SMNVEV (reference sequence). The CDR3 consists of 17 residues. V lost 5 bases and J lost 1; bases outside the gene matches: 9. The CDR3, as DNA: TGTGCCAGCAGTCCGATAGGGACAGGGGGCTTGTCCTACGAGCAGTACTTC. This sequence encodes CASSPIGTGGLSYEQYF.